The rows below give T cell receptor beta chains drawn from one sample of a study of a mutant IDH1 vaccine in newly diagnosed glioma. Profiling relied on immunoSEQ multiplex PCR, and the TCRdb table lists in-frame clones only, not all of them. The sample has approximately 60,000 clones, 86% seen once. These receptors have no known antigen. The source was PBMCs, collected from a glioma patient whose treatment included an IDH1 peptide vaccine. The receptors derive from a man aged 40-50 years with glioma. The CDR3 runs from the conserved cysteine through the conserved F or W. Fields, in order: J gene, V gene, D gene, clone size, CDR3 protein, CDR3 DNA. A D gene is named only where the DNA matches it firmly. Size is omitted from some rows. Given values are once, few, many or a class for expanded clones.

J: TRBJ1-2; V: TRBV13; D: .; size: .; CDR3: CASSLGGRYGYTF; DNA: TGTGCCAGCAGCTTAGGGGGCAGATATGGCTACACCTTC
J: TRBJ2-7; V: TRBV27; D: .; size: .; CDR3: CASSLGLGRGSYEQYF; DNA: TGTGCCAGCAGTTTAGGTCTAGGGAGGGGGTCCTACGAGCAGTACTTC
J: TRBJ2-7; V: TRBV2; D: TRBD2; size: .; CDR3: CASSEGPGTSGYEQYF; DNA: TGTGCCAGCAGTGAAGGCCCCGGGACTAGCGGCTACGAGCAGTACTTC
J: TRBJ1-1; V: TRBV21-1; D: .; size: .; CDR3: CASSKRQKNTEAFF; DNA: TGTGCCAGCAGCAAAAGACAAAAGAACACTGAAGCTTTCTTT
J: TRBJ1-3; V: TRBV7-9; D: TRBD1; size: .; CDR3: CASSLATGAGNTIYF; DNA: TGTGCCAGCAGCTTAGCGACAGGGGCTGGAAACACCATATATTTT
J: TRBJ2-7; V: TRBV4-1; D: .; size: .; CDR3: CASSQGRMYEQYF; DNA: TGCGCCAGCAGCCAGGGCAGGATGTACGAGCAGTACTTC
J: TRBJ2-1; V: TRBV7-8; D: TRBD2; size: .; CDR3: CASSRSGTSGNPLSNEQFF; DNA: TGTGCCAGCAGCAGATCCGGGACTAGCGGGAACCCTCTCTCCAATGAGCAGTTCTTC
J: TRBJ2-7; V: TRBV7-9; D: .; size: .; CDR3: CASSYGQTPYEQYF; DNA: TGTGCCAGCAGCTACGGACAGACCCCTTACGAGCAGTACTTC
J: TRBJ1-5; V: TRBV10-3; D: TRBD1; size: few; CDR3: CAISGGQGASQPQHF; DNA: TGTGCCATCAGTGGGGGACAGGGGGCCAGTCAGCCCCAGCATTTT
J: TRBJ2-3; V: TRBV9; D: TRBD2; size: .; CDR3: CASSVVVAGATDTQYF; DNA: TGTGCCAGCAGCGTGGTTGTGGCGGGAGCGACAGATACGCAGTATTTT
J: TRBJ1-1; V: TRBV7-3; D: .; size: .; CDR3: CATSISLNTEAFF; DNA: TGTGCCACCTCGATAAGCTTGAACACTGAAGCTTTCTTT
J: TRBJ2-5; V: TRBV2; D: .; size: .; CDR3: CASIRDPAGETQYF; DNA: TGTGCCAGCATCCGGGACCCGGCCGGGGAGACCCAGTACTTC
J: TRBJ2-5; V: TRBV2; D: .; size: .; CDR3: CASSYQETQYF; DNA: TGTGCCAGCTCCTATCAAGAGACCCAGTACTTC
J: TRBJ2-4; V: TRBV5-6; D: .; size: .; CDR3: CASSDPGRAKNIQYF; DNA: TGTGCCAGCAGCGACCCGGGGAGAGCCAAAAACATTCAGTACTTC
J: TRBJ2-3; V: TRBV5-6; D: TRBD1; size: .; CDR3: CASSPLGVDRGRADTQYF; DNA: TGTGCCAGCAGCCCCCTAGGGGTAGACAGGGGGCGGGCAGATACGCAGTATTTT
J: TRBJ2-7; V: TRBV27; D: TRBD2; size: .; CDR3: CASSLGGRAYEQYF; DNA: TGTGCCAGCAGTTTAGGCGGGAGGGCGTACGAGCAGTACTTC
J: TRBJ2-3; V: TRBV18; D: .; size: .; CDR3: CASSPPSTDTQYF; DNA: TGTGCCAGCTCACCACCTAGCACAGATACGCAGTATTTT
J: TRBJ2-1; V: TRBV7-7; D: TRBD2; size: .; CDR3: CASSPGTSGSSYNEQFF; DNA: TGTGCCAGCAGCCCCGGGACTAGCGGGAGCTCCTACAATGAGCAGTTCTTC
J: TRBJ2-6; V: TRBV10-3; D: .; size: .; CDR3: CAIRDSSGANVLTF; DNA: TGTGCCATCAGGGACAGTTCCGGGGCCAACGTCCTGACTTTC
J: TRBJ2-1; V: TRBV9; D: .; size: .; CDR3: CASSTGSDEQFF; DNA: TGTGCCAGCAGCACCGGGAGCGATGAGCAGTTCTTC
J: TRBJ2-2; V: TRBV6-5; D: .; size: .; CDR3: CATKRRRTGELFF; DNA: TGTGCCACGAAGCGGAGGAGGACCGGGGAGCTGTTTTTT
J: TRBJ2-3; V: TRBV10-2; D: TRBD2; size: .; CDR3: CAGGGVAGDADTQYF; DNA: TGCGCCGGAGGAGGAGTAGCGGGAGATGCAGATACGCAGTATTTT
J: TRBJ1-1; V: TRBV19; D: TRBD1; size: once; CDR3: CASSMGDRGWTEAFF; DNA: TGTGCCAGTAGTATGGGGGACAGGGGATGGACTGAAGCTTTCTTT
J: TRBJ1-1; V: TRBV9; D: .; size: once; CDR3: CASSVQGFTEAFF; DNA: TGTGCCAGCAGCGTTCAGGGCTTCACTGAAGCTTTCTTT
J: TRBJ2-7; V: TRBV19; D: .; size: .; CDR3: CASSMDGGDSSEQYF; DNA: TGTGCCAGTAGTATGGATGGGGGAGATTCTTCCGAGCAGTACTTC
J: TRBJ1-5; V: TRBV28; D: .; size: few; CDR3: CASSFPFEPQHF; DNA: TGTGCCAGCAGTTTCCCCTTTGAGCCCCAGCATTTT
J: TRBJ2-2; V: TRBV5-6; D: .; size: .; CDR3: CASSFPQNTGELFF; DNA: TGTGCCAGCAGCTTCCCCCAGAACACCGGGGAGCTGTTTTTT
J: TRBJ2-5; V: TRBV2; D: TRBD2; size: .; CDR3: CASSEGTSGRAWETQYF; DNA: TGTGCCAGCAGTGAGGGGACTAGCGGGAGGGCCTGGGAGACCCAGTACTTC
J: TRBJ2-6; V: TRBV5-5; D: .; size: .; CDR3: CASSLTGSGANVLTF; DNA: TGTGCCAGCAGTCTTACAGGCTCAGGGGCCAACGTCCTGACTTTC
J: TRBJ1-3; V: TRBV7-6; D: .; size: .; CDR3: CASSTDGSGNTIYF; DNA: TGTGCCAGCAGCACCGACGGTTCGGGAAACACCATATATTTT
J: TRBJ2-1; V: TRBV14; D: .; size: once; CDR3: CASRGPAYNEQFF; DNA: TGTGCCAGCAGGGGGCCAGCGTACAATGAGCAGTTCTTC
J: TRBJ1-2; V: TRBV9; D: .; size: .; CDR3: CASSDIGTPSYGYTF; DNA: TGTGCCAGCAGCGACATCGGGACACCAAGTTATGGCTACACCTTC
J: TRBJ2-2; V: TRBV6-5; D: .; size: .; CDR3: CASSYSMGGTGELFF; DNA: TGTGCCAGCAGTTACTCGATGGGGGGCACCGGGGAGCTGTTTTTT
J: TRBJ1-2; V: TRBV6-5; D: TRBD1; size: .; CDR3: CASRTTGVYGYTF; DNA: TGTGCCAGCAGGACGACAGGGGTCTATGGCTACACCTTC
J: TRBJ2-1; V: TRBV25-1; D: .; size: .; CDR3: CASSVANNEQFF; DNA: TGTGCCAGCAGTGTGGCAAACAATGAGCAGTTCTTC
J: TRBJ2-3; V: TRBV18; D: .; size: .; CDR3: CASSKEPGTDTQYF; DNA: TGTGCCAGCTCAAAGGAACCAGGCACAGATACGCAGTATTTT
J: TRBJ2-5; V: TRBV6-5; D: TRBD1; size: .; CDR3: CASSYGGQQETQYF; DNA: TGTGCCAGCAGTTACGGGGGACAGCAAGAGACCCAGTACTTC
J: TRBJ2-2; V: TRBV18; D: .; size: .; CDR3: CASSYPGASTGELFF; DNA: TGTGCCAGCTCGTACCCGGGGGCGAGCACCGGGGAGCTGTTTTTT
J: TRBJ1-5; V: TRBV19; D: .; size: once; CDR3: CASSSGVYQPQHF; DNA: TGTGCCAGTAGTAGCGGGGTCTATCAGCCCCAGCATTTT
J: TRBJ2-7; V: TRBV2; D: .; size: .; CDR3: CASGGLVLNEQYF; DNA: TGTGCCAGTGGAGGGCTTGTCCTGAATGAGCAGTACTTC
J: TRBJ2-7; V: TRBV7-9; D: .; size: .; CDR3: CASSLDVIAAEEF; DNA: TGTGCCAGCAGCTTAGACGTTATAGCGGCAGAAGAGTTC
J: TRBJ1-1; V: TRBV5-1; D: TRBD1; size: .; CDR3: CASRSGTGTGTEAFF; DNA: TGCGCCAGCAGATCCGGGACAGGGACAGGAACTGAAGCTTTCTTT
J: TRBJ2-1; V: TRBV9; D: TRBD2; size: .; CDR3: CASSVAPASGLRNEQFF; DNA: TGTGCCAGCAGCGTAGCCCCCGCTAGCGGGCTTCGGAATGAGCAGTTCTTC
J: TRBJ1-1; V: TRBV7-9; D: .; size: .; CDR3: CASSSSSGLSFNTEAFF; DNA: TGTGCCAGCAGCTCTTCGTCCGGACTGTCCTTTAACACTGAAGCTTTCTTT
J: TRBJ2-3; V: TRBV7-8; D: .; size: .; CDR3: CASSLDRNTQYF; DNA: TGTGCCAGCAGCTTAGATCGGAATACGCAGTATTTT
J: TRBJ1-2; V: TRBV28; D: TRBD1; size: .; CDR3: CASNPLSGTGVYGYTF; DNA: TGTGCCAGCAATCCCTTATCCGGGACAGGGGTATATGGCTACACCTTC
J: TRBJ1-4; V: TRBV6-5; D: .; size: few; CDR3: CASSYTPQVHNEKLFF; DNA: TGTGCCAGCAGTTACACTCCACAGGTCCATAATGAAAAACTGTTTTTT
J: TRBJ1-2; V: TRBV7-2; D: .; size: .; CDR3: CASSLGQSYGYTF; DNA: TGTGCCAGCAGCTTGGGACAAAGCTATGGCTACACCTTC
J: TRBJ2-1; V: TRBV14; D: TRBD2; size: .; CDR3: CASSQVAGLAGGGFF; DNA: TGTGCCAGCAGCCAAGTTGCGGGACTAGCGGGAGGAGGGTTCTTC
J: TRBJ2-3; V: TRBV9; D: .; size: once; CDR3: CASSAATSISGTDTQYF; DNA: TGTGCCAGCAGCGCGGCGACTAGTATCTCTGGCACAGATACGCAGTATTTT
J: TRBJ1-1; V: TRBV28; D: .; size: .; CDR3: CASSFKATTEAFF; DNA: TGTGCCAGCAGTTTTAAGGCCACCACTGAAGCTTTCTTT
J: TRBJ2-3; V: TRBV19; D: TRBD2; size: .; CDR3: CASSPAGGGRTDTQYF; DNA: TGTGCCAGTAGCCCGGCGGGAGGGGGTCGTACAGATACGCAGTATTTT
J: TRBJ2-1; V: TRBV7-2; D: TRBD2; size: .; CDR3: CASSSGLVSNEQFF; DNA: TGTGCCAGCAGCTCGGGACTAGTCTCCAATGAGCAGTTCTTC
J: TRBJ2-7; V: TRBV11-3; D: .; size: .; CDR3: CASSLGAPLYEQYF; DNA: TGTGCCAGCAGCTTAGGAGCCCCGCTTTACGAGCAGTACTTC
J: TRBJ1-5; V: TRBV10-3; D: .; size: .; CDR3: CAISEGTDNQPQHF; DNA: TGTGCCATCAGTGAAGGGACGGATAATCAGCCCCAGCATTTT
J: TRBJ1-2; V: TRBV29-1; D: TRBD1; size: .; CDR3: CSVVDRGYGYTF; DNA: TGCAGCGTTGTGGACAGGGGCTATGGCTACACCTTC
J: TRBJ2-3; V: TRBV29-1; D: .; size: .; CDR3: CSVGLASTDTQYF; DNA: TGCAGCGTTGGGCTTGCTAGCACAGATACGCAGTATTTT
J: TRBJ2-3; V: TRBV2; D: TRBD2; size: .; CDR3: CASSERAGGADTQYF; DNA: TGTGCCAGCAGTGAGAGGGCGGGAGGCGCAGATACGCAGTATTTT
J: TRBJ2-5; V: TRBV5-1; D: TRBD2; size: .; CDR3: CASSSGLAGSETQYF; DNA: TGCGCCAGCAGCTCGGGACTAGCGGGATCGGAGACCCAGTACTTC
J: TRBJ2-7; V: TRBV11-3; D: TRBD1; size: .; CDR3: CASSSQGQGMNEQYF; DNA: TGTGCCAGCAGCTCCCAAGGACAGGGAATGAACGAGCAGTACTTC